The next 28 T cell receptor beta chains were all read from a single sample in a study of Ad26.COV2.S vaccination and SARS-CoV-2 variants. The treatment was: some 20 received Ad26.COV2.S at low or high dose, single or two shots; roughly five received placebo; per-sample allocation not given. Sampling was performed 63 days after the first vaccine or placebo injection. Here immunoSEQ multiplex PCR was the method, and the copy in TCRdb shows in-frame clones only, minus some. The sample includes roughly 320,000 clones, more than 75% of them seen just once. Sequencing was performed on peripheral blood, taken in a trial of Ad26.COV2.S vaccine versus placebo. The receptors stem from a person aged 18-65 years who received the Ad26.COV2.S COVID-19 vaccine or a placebo.

The V and J genes are TRBV3-1 (or the pseudogene TRBV3-2) and TRBJ2-1; TRBD2 is a possible D gene (5 bases). There are 12 residues in the CDR3. V was shortened by 1 base and J by 8 bases, with 6 bases between the two germline ends. CDR1 is LGHDT and CDR2 is YNNKEL in the germline V gene (reference sequence). The CDR3 loop is CASSQGRDEQFF. The CDR3 coding sequence is TGTGCCAGCAGCCAAGGGCGGGATGAGCAGTTCTTC.

V is TRBV30 and J is TRBJ2-5; 12 nucleotides match TRBD1. Germline V gene sequence: CDR1 GTSNPN, CDR2 SVGIG (reference sequence). The length of the CDR3 is 15 residues. The J segment lost 5 bases and the V segment lost 2 bases, leaving 6 bases of the junction unmatched. Written as DNA, the CDR3 is TGTGCCTGGAGTCCGGGACAGGGGGCGGGGGAGACCCAGTACTTC. Protein product: CAWSPGQGAGETQYF.

The chain is built from TRBV5-5 and TRBJ1-5; no clear D gene. The CDR3 loop spans 16 amino acids. The V end lost 4 bases, the J end lost 1 base, and 15 bases lay between the germline ends. Germline V gene lookup returns CDR1 SGHKS and CDR2 YYEKEE (reference sequence). The DNA of the CDR3 is TGTGCCAGCAGCCCCGAGCCGAGGGCGAGCAATCAGCCCCAGCATTTT. Translating it yields CASSPEPRASNQPQHF. Drawing the rest from reference TRBV5-5 and TRBJ1-5, the complete variable domain is DAGVTQSPTHLIKTRGQQVTLRCSPISGHKSVSWYQQVLGQGPQFIFQYYEKEERGRGNFPDRFSARQFPNYSSELNVNALLLGDSALYLCASSPEPRASNQPQHFGDGTRLSIL.

This sequence joins TRBV9 and TRBJ1-3; D gene uncertain. The CDR3 runs 14 residues. Trimming removed 4 bases at V and 8 bases at J, with 16 bases between. Germline V gene lookup returns CDR1 SGDLS and CDR2 YYNGEE. CDR3 sequence: CASSHPEGTHTIYF. The CDR3 DNA reads TGTGCCAGCAGCCATCCGGAGGGTACGCACACCATATATTTT.

This rearrangement joins TRBV2 to TRBJ2-7, with no clear D. The CDR3 loop spans 11 amino acids. With 7 bases removed from V and 7 bases from J, the gap between germline ends came to 11 bases. From germline, CDR1 is SNHLY and CDR2 FYNNEI. The CDR3 sequence is CASNQVREQYF. The CDR3 DNA follows: TGTGCCAGCAACCAAGTCCGGGAGCAGTACTTC.

This chain joins TRBV5-6 and TRBJ2-2; D is perhaps TRBD2 (7 bases). This CDR3 has 17 amino acids. Germline V gene data show CDR1 as SGHDT and CDR2 as YYEEEE. Trimming removed 1 base at V and 4 bases at J, with 17 bases between. The CDR3 loop is CASSLFGTGRGTGELFF. The CDR3 bases are TGTGCCAGCAGCTTGTTCGGAACAGGGAGGGGCACCGGGGAGCTGTTTTTT.

The chain is built from TRBV5-1 and TRBJ2-3, with D maybe TRBD2 (6 bases). Germline assignment: CDR1 SGHRS and CDR2 YFSETQ. V was cut by 3 bases and J by 2 bases, with 16 bases left in between. This CDR3 is 16 amino acids long. DNA of the CDR3: TGCGCCAGCAGCTCACGGGAGACGTATTCCACAGATACGCAGTATTTT. Translated: CASSSRETYSTDTQYF. Filled out from reference TRBV5-1 and TRBJ2-3, the complete variable domain reads KAGVTQTPRYLIKTRGQQVTLSCSPISGHRSVSWYQQTPGQGLQFLFEYFSETQRNKGNFPGRFSGRQFSNSRSEMNVSTLELGDSALYLCASSSRETYSTDTQYFGPGTRLTVL.

The CDR3 DNA follows: TGTGCCAGCAGCGTATTCGGACAGACTTACACCGGGGAGCTGTTTTTT. Translated: CASSVFGQTYTGELFF. The rearrangement joins TRBV9 to TRBJ2-2, with D perhaps TRBD1 (6 bases). CDR3 length equals 16 residues. Trimming cost V 1 base and J 3 bases, with 13 bases left between them. Germline V lookup: CDR1 SGDLS, CDR2 YYNGEE.

The count of this clone is one. Here the CDR3 reads CASSLPPGLNTDTQYF. The CDR3, as DNA: TGTGCCAGTAGTCTACCCCCAGGGTTAAACACAGATACGCAGTATTTT. V gene TRBV19 combines with J gene TRBJ2-3; weak D call: TRBD1 (5 bases). Germline CDR1 reads LNHDA; CDR2 reads SQIVND (reference sequence). CDR3 length: 16 amino acids. V lost 5 bases to trimming and J lost 2 bases, with 17 bases between them.

The chain combines TRBV2 with TRBJ1-6, with D unclear. Germline CDR1 reads SNHLY; CDR2 reads FYNNEI. Trimming took 5 bases from V and 9 from J, leaving 11 bases between them. This CDR3 spans 13 amino acids. This CDR3 is CASSNGLRSPLHF. The CDR3 DNA sequence: TGTGCCAGCAGTAATGGACTCCGTTCACCCCTCCACTTT.

This sequence joins TRBV6-4 and TRBJ2-1; D uncertain. The CDR3 extends over 12 amino acids. The germline V gene has CDR1 MRHNA and CDR2 SNTAGT. Trimming left V 3 bases short and J 9 bases short, with 9 bases between. The CDR3 loop is CASSEFGFEQFF. The CDR3 nucleotides read TGTGCCAGCAGTGAGTTTGGTTTTGAGCAGTTCTTC.

The chain is built from TRBV24-1 and TRBJ1-5; 9 nucleotides agree with TRBD1. The germline V gene encodes CDR1 KGHDR and CDR2 SFDVKD. The CDR3 extends over 16 amino acids. Trimming took 3 bases from V and 1 from J; bases not matched to a gene: 3. CDR3 loop: CATSDRQGGSNQPQHF. CDR3 nucleotides: TGTGCCACCAGTGATCGACAGGGGGGGAGCAATCAGCCCCAGCATTTT.

Only a few counts were recorded for this clone. The V gene is TRBV9, the J gene TRBJ2-5; perhaps TRBD1 as D (5 bases). Trimming stripped 4 bases from V and 2 bases from J, with 6 bases between. The germline gives CDR1 SGDLS, CDR2 YYNGEE. This CDR3 contains 12 residues. CDR3 sequence reads: CASSSGQETQYF. In nucleotides, the CDR3 is TGTGCCAGCAGCTCAGGGCAAGAGACCCAGTACTTC.

This chain links TRBV6-5 with TRBJ1-1, with D hard to call. The CDR3 totals 13 residues. Germline CDR1 MNHEY, CDR2 SVGAGI. The V gene lost 5 bases and the J gene lost 2 bases, with 9 bases spanning the gap. CDR3 protein: CASSTRGNTEAFF. The CDR3 DNA reads TGTGCCAGCAGTACCCGGGGAAACACTGAAGCTTTCTTT.

This clone showed up just a few times. For the CDR3, the DNA is TGCGCCAGCAGCGTATGGACCCACCAAGAGACCCAGTACTTC. It is translated as CASSVWTHQETQYF. V gene TRBV5-1 combines with J gene TRBJ2-5; D remains unclear. Germline V gene lookup returns CDR1 SGHRS and CDR2 YFSETQ. Trimming cost V 4 bases and J 0 bases, with 10 bases left between them. The CDR3 contains 14 residues. Full variable domain (remainder filled in from reference TRBV5-1 and TRBJ2-5): KAGVTQTPRYLIKTRGQQVTLSCSPISGHRSVSWYQQTPGQGLQFLFEYFSETQRNKGNFPGRFSGRQFSNSRSEMNVSTLELGDSALYLCASSVWTHQETQYFGPGTRLLVL.

The V call is TRBV19, the J call TRBJ1-1, with a weak D call TRBD1 (5 bases). Deletions cut 5 bases from V and 1 base from J, with 8 bases between. The CDR3 sequence is 13 residues long. The germline CDR1 and CDR2 sequences are LNHDA and SQIVND (reference sequence). The CDR3 is CASSWGRNTEAFF. The CDR3 DNA is TGTGCCAGTAGTTGGGGCAGGAACACTGAAGCTTTCTTT.

This clone came up once. The J gene is TRBJ1-5, the V gene TRBV7-3, with D uncertain. This CDR3 has 13 amino acids. CDR1 and CDR2 (germline): SGHTA, FQGTGA. V shed 2 bases and J shed 5 bases, with 7 bases lying between them. This CDR3 is CASSLDGYQPQHF. DNA of the CDR3: TGTGCCAGCAGCTTAGATGGGTATCAGCCCCAGCATTTT.

The table lists this clone with a few counts. One junction end does not reproduce the germline sequence, and a read error may be involved. The CDR3 loop is CATSRIGVDYEQYF. The CDR3 DNA is TGTGCCACCAGTAGAATCGGAGTGGACTACGAGCAGTACTTC. The chain recombines TRBV6-5 with TRBJ2-7, with D unresolved. CDR1 is MNHEY and CDR2 is SVGAGI in the germline V gene. The CDR3 runs to 14 residues.

V and J are TRBV5-5 and TRBJ2-7; maybe TRBD2 (6 bases). Deletions cut 1 base from V and 0 bases from J, with 8 bases between. Per the germline V gene, CDR1 is SGHKS and CDR2 is YYEKEE (reference sequence). The CDR3 length is 14 residues. The CDR3 bases are TGTGCCAGCAGCTTGTGGGACTCCTCCTACGAGCAGTACTTC. This codes for CASSLWDSSYEQYF.

The rearrangement joins TRBV13 to TRBJ2-7; a possible D gene is TRBD2 (6 bases). Germline lookup yields CDR1 PRHDT and CDR2 FYEKMQ (reference sequence). The V and J ends lost 0 bases and 7 bases respectively, with 10 bases between them. This CDR3 has 13 residues. This CDR3 reads CASSLGPGGEQYF. CDR3 bases: TGTGCCAGCAGCTTAGGCCCAGGAGGGGAGCAGTACTTC. The whole variable domain, filled in from reference TRBV13 and TRBJ2-7, reads AAGVIQSPRHLIKEKRETATLKCYPIPRHDTVYWYQQGPGQDPQFLISFYEKMQSDKGSIPDRFSAQQFSDYHSELNMSSLELGDSALYFCASSLGPGGEQYFGPGTRLTVT.

The J gene is TRBJ1-3, the V gene TRBV27; unclear D gene. The CDR3 spans 15 residues. The V and J ends lost 2 bases and 0 bases respectively, with 8 bases between them. CDR1 MNHEY and CDR2 SMNVEV come from the germline V gene (reference sequence). The CDR3 loop is CASSLRPDSGNTIYF. Written as DNA, the CDR3 is TGTGCCAGCAGTTTAAGGCCGGACTCTGGAAACACCATATATTTT.

The V gene is TRBV7-9, the J gene TRBJ1-1; the match to TRBD1 covers 7 bases. Trimming at V came to 5 bases and at J to 1 base, leaving 13 bases not matched to a gene. Germline CDR1 reads SEHNR; CDR2 reads FQNEAQ (reference sequence). The CDR3 extends over 17 amino acids. CDR3 sequence: CASSPYGTAGPNTEAFF. CDR3 in DNA: TGTGCCAGCAGCCCCTACGGGACAGCCGGTCCGAACACTGAAGCTTTCTTT.

Remarks on this clone: One end of the junction is discordant with germline, which a read error may explain. The chain uses TRBV18 and TRBJ2-3; tentatively, D is TRBD1 (6 bases). The CDR3 has 16 amino acids. Germline V gives CDR1 KGHSH, CDR2 LQKENI. CDR3 coding DNA: TGTGCCAGCTCTCCACAAACAGGGCCGAGCACAGATACGCAGTATTTT. Residues: CASSPQTGPSTDTQYF.

The chain is built from TRBV4-1 and TRBJ2-4; D ambiguous. V was pared by 3 bases and J by 5 bases, with 5 bases between. Germline V gives CDR1 MGHRA, CDR2 YSYEKL. This CDR3 has 12 residues. CDR3 amino acids: CASSQAQNIQYF. The CDR3 nucleotides read TGCGCCAGCAGCCAGGCCCAAAACATTCAGTACTTC.

The rearrangement uses TRBV7-9 and TRBJ1-5; D gene ambiguous. Germline values: CDR1 SEHNR, CDR2 FQNEAQ (reference sequence). The V gene lost 1 base and the J gene lost 10 bases, with 11 bases spanning the gap. The CDR3 length is 13 residues. The chain's CDR3 is CASSLELQSPQHF. The CDR3 DNA reads as TGTGCCAGCAGCTTAGAATTGCAGAGTCCCCAGCATTTT.

The chain combines TRBV5-1 with TRBJ2-7; TRBD1 is a possible D gene (6 bases). The germline CDR1 and CDR2 sequences are SGHRS and YFSETQ. V was clipped by 8 bases and J by 3 bases, with 21 bases between them. This CDR3 is built from 15 residues. CDR3 protein: CASYPTPGQVYEQYF. CDR3 nucleotide sequence: TGCGCCAGTTACCCAACACCGGGACAAGTCTACGAGCAGTACTTC.

This chain connects TRBV19 to TRBJ1-1; TRBD1 might be the D (5 bases). The length of the CDR3 is 15 residues. The ends were cut back, 1 base at V and 5 bases at J, with 14 bases in the middle. Germline CDR1 LNHDA, CDR2 SQIVND (reference sequence). CDR3 bases: TGTGCCAGTAGTATAGGGCCAGGGAGGGTTACTGAAGCTTTCTTT. Translated: CASSIGPGRVTEAFF.

The chain has TRBV6-5 and TRBJ2-3; no reliable D call. The germline CDR1 and CDR2 sequences are MNHEY and SVGAGI. The CDR3 has 15 amino acids. Trimming took off 0 bases at V and 2 bases at J, with 9 bases between the two ends. The CDR3 loop reads CASSYSARPTDTQYF. CDR3 coding DNA: TGTGCCAGCAGTTACTCGGCCAGGCCCACAGATACGCAGTATTTT.